This T cell receptor (beta chain) was recorded in a study of blood T cell repertoires in COVID-19. Trimming cost V 6 bases and J 3 bases, with 14 bases left between them. Germline V gene lookup returns CDR1 SNHLY and CDR2 FYNNEI. CDR3 length: 14 residues. The protocol was immunoSEQ multiplex PCR, while the TCRdb copy is restricted to in-frame clones and leaves out a portion. The sample has about 290,000 clones, around nine tenths seen once. The chain uses TRBV2 and TRBJ1-2; no clear D gene. Sequencing input: PBMCs or T cells enriched from blood (not recorded which). This receptor was taken from a woman between 40 and 50 years old who had recovered from COVID-19. CDR3 region: CASSSLRRDYGYTF. The CDR3 DNA reads TGTGCCAGCAGCTCCCTTCGACGGGACTATGGCTACACCTTC.